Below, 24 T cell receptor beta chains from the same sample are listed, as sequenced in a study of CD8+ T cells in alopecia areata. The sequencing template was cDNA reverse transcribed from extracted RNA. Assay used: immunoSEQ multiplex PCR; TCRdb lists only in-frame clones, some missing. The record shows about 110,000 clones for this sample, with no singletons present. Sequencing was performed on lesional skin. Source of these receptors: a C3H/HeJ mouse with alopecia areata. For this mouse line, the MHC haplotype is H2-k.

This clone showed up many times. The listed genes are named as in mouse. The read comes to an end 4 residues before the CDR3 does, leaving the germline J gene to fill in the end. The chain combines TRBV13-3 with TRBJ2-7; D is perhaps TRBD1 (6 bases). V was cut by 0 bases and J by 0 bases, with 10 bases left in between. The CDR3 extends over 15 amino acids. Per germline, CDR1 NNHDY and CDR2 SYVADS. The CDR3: CASSDVGTPSYEQYF. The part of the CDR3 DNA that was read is TGTGCCAGCAGTGATGTCGGGACACCCTCCTAT.

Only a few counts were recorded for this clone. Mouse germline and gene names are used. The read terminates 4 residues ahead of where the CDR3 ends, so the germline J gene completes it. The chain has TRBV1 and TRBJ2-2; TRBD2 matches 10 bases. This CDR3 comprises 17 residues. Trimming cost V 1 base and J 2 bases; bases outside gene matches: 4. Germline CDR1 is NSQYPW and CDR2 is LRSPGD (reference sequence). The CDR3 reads CTCSAGDWGANTGQLYF. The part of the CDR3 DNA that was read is TGCACCTGCAGTGCAGGAGACTGGGGGGCGAACACCGGG. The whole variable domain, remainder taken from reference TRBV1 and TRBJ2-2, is VTLLEQNPRWRLVPRGQAVNLRCILKNSQYPWMSWYQQDLQKQLQWLFTLRSPGDKEVKSLPGADYLATRVTDTELRLQVANMSQGRTLYCTCSAGDWGANTGQLYFGEGSKLTVL.

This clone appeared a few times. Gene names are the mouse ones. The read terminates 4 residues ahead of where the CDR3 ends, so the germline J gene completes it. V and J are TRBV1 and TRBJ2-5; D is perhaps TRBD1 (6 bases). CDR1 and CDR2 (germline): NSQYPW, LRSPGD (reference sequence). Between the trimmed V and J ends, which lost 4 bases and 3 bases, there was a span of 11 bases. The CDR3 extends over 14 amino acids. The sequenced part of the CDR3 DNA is TGCACCTGCAGTGAGGGGACAAATCAAGAC. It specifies CTCSEGTNQD. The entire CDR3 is CTCSEGTNQDTQYF.

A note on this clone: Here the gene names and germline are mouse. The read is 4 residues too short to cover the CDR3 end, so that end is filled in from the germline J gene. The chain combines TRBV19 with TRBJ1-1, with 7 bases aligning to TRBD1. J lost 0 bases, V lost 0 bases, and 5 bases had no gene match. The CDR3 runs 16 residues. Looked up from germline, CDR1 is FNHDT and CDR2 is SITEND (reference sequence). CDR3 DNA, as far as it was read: TGTGCCAGCAGTATAGCCCGGGACAGCTCAAACACA. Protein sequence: CASSIARDSSNT. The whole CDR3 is CASSIARDSSNTEVFF.

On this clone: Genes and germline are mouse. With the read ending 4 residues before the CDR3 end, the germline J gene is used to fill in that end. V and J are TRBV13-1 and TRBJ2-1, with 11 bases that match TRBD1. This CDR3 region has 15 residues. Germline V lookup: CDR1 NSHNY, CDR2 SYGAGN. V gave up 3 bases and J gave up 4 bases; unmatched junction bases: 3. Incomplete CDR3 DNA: TGTGCCAGCAGTGGGACAGGGGGCGCTTATGCT. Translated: CASSGTGGAYA. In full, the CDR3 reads CASSGTGGAYAEQFF.

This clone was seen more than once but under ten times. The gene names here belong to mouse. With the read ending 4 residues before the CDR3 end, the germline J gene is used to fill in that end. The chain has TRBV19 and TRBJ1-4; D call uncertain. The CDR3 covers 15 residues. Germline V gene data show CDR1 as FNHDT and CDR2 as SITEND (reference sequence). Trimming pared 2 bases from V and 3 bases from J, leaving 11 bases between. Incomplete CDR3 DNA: TGTGCCAGCAGTATCCGGAACAGAACCAACGAA. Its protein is CASSIRNRTNE. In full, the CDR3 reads CASSIRNRTNERLFF.

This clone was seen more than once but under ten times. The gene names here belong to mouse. The CDR3 DNA, read in part, is TGTGCCAGCAGTGCCTTGACTGGGACTAGTGCAGAA. Its protein is CASSALTGTSAE. The CDR3 in its entirety is CASSALTGTSAETLYF. This chain joins TRBV13-3 and TRBJ2-3; 7 nucleotides line up with TRBD2. The read gets to within 4 residues of the CDR3 end, and the germline J gene fills in the rest. The trim removed 3 bases at V and 0 bases at J, leaving 7 bases unmatched. The germline gives CDR1 NNHDY, CDR2 SYVADS. The CDR3 extends over 16 amino acids.

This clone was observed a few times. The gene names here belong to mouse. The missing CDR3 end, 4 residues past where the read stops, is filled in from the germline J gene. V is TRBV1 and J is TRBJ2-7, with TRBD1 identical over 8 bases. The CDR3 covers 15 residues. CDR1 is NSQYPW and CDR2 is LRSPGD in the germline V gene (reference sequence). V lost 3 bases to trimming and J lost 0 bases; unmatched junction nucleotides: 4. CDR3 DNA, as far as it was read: TGCACCTGCAGTGCCAGGGGGCTAAGCTCCTAT. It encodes CTCSARGLSSY. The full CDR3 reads CTCSARGLSSYEQYF.

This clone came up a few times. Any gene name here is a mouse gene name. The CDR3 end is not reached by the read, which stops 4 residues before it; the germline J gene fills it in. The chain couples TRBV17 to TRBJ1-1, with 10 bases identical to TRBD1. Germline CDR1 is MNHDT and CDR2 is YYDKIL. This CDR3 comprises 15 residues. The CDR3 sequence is CASSRGQGAGTEVFF. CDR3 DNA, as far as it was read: TGTGCTAGCAGTAGAGGACAGGGGGCAGGGACA.

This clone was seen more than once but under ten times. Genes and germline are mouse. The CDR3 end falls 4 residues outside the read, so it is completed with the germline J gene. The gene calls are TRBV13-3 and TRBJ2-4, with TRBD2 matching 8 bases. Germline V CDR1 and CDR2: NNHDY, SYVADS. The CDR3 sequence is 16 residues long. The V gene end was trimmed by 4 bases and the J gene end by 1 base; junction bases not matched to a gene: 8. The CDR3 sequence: CASSPGGGAGQNTLYF. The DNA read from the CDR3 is TGTGCCAGCAGTCCCGGGGGGGGCGCCGGTCAAAAC.

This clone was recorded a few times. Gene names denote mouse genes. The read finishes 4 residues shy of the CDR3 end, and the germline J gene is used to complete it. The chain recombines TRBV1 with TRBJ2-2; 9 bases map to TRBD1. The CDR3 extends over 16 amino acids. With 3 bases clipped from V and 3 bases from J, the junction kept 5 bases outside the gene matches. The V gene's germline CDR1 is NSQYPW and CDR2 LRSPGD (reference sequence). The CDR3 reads CTCSASRTGDTGQLYF. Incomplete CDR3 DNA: TGCACCTGCAGTGCGTCCCGGACAGGGGACACCGGG.

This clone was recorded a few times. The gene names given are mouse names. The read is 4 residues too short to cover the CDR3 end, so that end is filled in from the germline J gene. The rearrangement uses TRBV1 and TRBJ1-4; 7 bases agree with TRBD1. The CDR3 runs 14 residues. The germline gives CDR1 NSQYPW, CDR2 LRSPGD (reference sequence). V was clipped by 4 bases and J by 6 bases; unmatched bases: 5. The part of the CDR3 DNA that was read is TGCACCTGCAGTGGACAGGGAAAGGACGAA. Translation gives CTCSGQGKDE. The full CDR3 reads CTCSGQGKDERLFF.

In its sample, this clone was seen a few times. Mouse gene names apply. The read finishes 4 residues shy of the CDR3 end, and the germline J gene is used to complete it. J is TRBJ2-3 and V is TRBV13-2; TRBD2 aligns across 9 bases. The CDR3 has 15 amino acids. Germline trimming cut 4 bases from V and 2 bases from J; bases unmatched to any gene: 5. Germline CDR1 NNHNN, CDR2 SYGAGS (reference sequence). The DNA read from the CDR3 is TGTGCCAGCGGTATGGGGGGGCGCGATGCAGAA. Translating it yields CASGMGGRDAE. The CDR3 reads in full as CASGMGGRDAETLYF.

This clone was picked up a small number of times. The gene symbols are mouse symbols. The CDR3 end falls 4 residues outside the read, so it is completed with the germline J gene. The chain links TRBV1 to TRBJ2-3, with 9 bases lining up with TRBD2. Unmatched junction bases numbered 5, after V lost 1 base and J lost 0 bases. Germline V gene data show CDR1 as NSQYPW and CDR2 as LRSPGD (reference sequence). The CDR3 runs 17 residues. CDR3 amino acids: CTCSAAGGVSSAETLYF. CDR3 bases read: TGCACCTGCAGTGCAGCTGGGGGGGTCTCTAGTGCAGAA.

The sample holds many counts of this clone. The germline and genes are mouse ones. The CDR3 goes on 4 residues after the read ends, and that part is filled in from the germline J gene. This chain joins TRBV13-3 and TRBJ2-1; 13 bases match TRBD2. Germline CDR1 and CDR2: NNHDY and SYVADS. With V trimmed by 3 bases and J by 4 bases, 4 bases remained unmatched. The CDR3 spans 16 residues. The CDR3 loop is CASSGGLGGTYAEQFF. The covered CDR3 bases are TGTGCCAGCAGTGGGGGACTGGGGGGGACTTATGCT.

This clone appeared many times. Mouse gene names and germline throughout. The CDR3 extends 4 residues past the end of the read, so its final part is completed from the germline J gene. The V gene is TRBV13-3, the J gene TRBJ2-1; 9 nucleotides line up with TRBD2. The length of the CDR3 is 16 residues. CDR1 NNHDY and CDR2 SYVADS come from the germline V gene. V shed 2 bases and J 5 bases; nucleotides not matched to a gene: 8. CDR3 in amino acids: CASSETGLGRDAEQFF. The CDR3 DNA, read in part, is TGTGCCAGCAGTGAGACTGGACTGGGGCGAGATGCT.

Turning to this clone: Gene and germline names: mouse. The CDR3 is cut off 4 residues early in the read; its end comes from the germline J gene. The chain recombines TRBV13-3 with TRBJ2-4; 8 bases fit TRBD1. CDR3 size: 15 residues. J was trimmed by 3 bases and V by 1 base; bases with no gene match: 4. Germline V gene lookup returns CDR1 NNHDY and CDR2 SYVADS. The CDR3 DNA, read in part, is TGTGCCAGCAGTGATAGGACAGGGTACCAAAAC. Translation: CASSDRTGYQN. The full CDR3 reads CASSDRTGYQNTLYF.

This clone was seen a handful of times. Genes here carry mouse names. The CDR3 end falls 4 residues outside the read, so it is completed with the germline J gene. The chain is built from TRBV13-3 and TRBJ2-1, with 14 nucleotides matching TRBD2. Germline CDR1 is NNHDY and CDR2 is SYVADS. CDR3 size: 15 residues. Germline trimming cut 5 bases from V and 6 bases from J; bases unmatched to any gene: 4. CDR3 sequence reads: CASRGLGGQGAEQFF. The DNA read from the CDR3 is TGTGCCAGCAGGGGACTGGGGGGGCAGGGTGCT.

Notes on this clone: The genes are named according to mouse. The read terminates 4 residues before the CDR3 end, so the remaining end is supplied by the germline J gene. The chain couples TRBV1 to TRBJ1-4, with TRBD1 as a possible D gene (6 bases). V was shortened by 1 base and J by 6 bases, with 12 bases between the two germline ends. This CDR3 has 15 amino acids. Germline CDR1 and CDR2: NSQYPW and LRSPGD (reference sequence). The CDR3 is CTCSAVGGGDERLFF. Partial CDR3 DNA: TGCACCTGCAGTGCAGTAGGGGGAGGCGACGAA.

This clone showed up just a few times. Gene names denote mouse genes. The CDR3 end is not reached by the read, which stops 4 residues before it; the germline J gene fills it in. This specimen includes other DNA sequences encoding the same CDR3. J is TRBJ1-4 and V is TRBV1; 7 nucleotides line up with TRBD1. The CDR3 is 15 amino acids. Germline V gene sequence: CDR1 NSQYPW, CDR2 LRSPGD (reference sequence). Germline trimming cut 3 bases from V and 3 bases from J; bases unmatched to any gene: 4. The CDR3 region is CTCSAPGGPNERLFF. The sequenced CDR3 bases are TGCACCTGCAGTGCCCCAGGGGGACCCAACGAA.

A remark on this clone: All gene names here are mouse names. CDR3 region: CASSDAWGGRSQNTLYF. The DNA read from the CDR3 is TGTGCCAGCAGTGATGCTTGGGGGGGCAGGAGTCAAAAC. The chain links TRBV13-3 to TRBJ2-4; 9 positions match TRBD2. The read is 4 residues too short to cover the CDR3 end, so that end is filled in from the germline J gene. Looked up from germline, CDR1 is NNHDY and CDR2 is SYVADS. With V trimmed by 0 bases and J by 0 bases, 5 bases remained unmatched. This CDR3 region has 17 residues.

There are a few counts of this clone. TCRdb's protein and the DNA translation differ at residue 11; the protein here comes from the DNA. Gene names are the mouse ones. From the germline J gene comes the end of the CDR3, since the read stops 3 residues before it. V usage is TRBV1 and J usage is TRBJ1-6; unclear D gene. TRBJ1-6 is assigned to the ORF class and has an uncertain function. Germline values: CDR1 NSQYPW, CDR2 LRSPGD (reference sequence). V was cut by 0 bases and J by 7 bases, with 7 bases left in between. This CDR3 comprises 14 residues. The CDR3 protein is CTCSADHQNSPLYF. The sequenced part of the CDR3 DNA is TGCACCTGCAGTGCAGATCACCAGAATTCGCCC.

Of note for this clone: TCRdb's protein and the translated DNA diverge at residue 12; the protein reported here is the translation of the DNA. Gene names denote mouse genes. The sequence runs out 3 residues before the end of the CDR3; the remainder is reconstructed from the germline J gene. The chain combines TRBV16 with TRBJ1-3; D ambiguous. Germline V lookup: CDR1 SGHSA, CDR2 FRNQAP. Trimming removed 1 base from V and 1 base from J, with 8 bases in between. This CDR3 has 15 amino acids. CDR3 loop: CASSLGAGSGNTLYF. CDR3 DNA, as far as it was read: TGTGCAAGCAGCTTAGGCGCAGGATCTGGAAATACG. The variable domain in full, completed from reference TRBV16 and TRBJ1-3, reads NAGVIQTPRHKVTGKGQEATLWCEPISGHSAVFWYRQTIVQGLEFLTYFRNQAPIDDSGMPKERFSAQMPNQSHSTLKIQSTQPQDSAVYLCASSLGAGSGNTLYFGEGSRLIVV.

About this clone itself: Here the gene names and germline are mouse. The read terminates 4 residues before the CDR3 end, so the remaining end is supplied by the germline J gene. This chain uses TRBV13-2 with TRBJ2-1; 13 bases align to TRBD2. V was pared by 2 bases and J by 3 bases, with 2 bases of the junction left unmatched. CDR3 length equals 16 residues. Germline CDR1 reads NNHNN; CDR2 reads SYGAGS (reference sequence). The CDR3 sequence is CASGEGTGGGYAEQFF. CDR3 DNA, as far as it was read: TGTGCCAGCGGTGAGGGGACTGGGGGGGGCTATGCT.